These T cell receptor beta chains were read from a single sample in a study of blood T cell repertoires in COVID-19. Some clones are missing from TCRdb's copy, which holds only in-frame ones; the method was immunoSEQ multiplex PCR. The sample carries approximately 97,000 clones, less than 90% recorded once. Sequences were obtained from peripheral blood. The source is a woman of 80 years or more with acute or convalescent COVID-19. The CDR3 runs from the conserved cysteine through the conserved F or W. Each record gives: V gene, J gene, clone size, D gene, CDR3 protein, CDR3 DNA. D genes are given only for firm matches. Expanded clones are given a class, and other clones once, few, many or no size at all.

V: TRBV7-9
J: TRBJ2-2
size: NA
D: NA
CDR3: CASSLRGTTGELFF
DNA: TGTGCCAGCAGCTTACGGGGGACCACCGGGGAGCTGTTTTTT

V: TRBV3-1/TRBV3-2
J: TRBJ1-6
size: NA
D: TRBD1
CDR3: CASSQDDRGDSPLHF
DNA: TGTGCCAGCAGCCAAGACGACAGGGGGGACTCACCCCTCCACTTT

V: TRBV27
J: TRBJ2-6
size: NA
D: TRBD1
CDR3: CASSLIDRGRPPGANVLTF
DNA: TGTGCCAGCAGTTTAATTGATAGGGGGCGGCCGCCCGGGGCCAACGTCCTGACTTTC

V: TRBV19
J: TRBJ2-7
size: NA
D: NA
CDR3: CASTNRDEQYF
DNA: TGTGCCAGTACCAACCGGGACGAGCAGTACTTC

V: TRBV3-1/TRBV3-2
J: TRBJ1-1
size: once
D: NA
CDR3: CASSRLGQGTEAFF
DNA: TGTGCCAGCAGCCGGTTGGGGCAGGGCACTGAAGCTTTCTTT

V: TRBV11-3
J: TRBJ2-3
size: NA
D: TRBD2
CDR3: CASSLGVSGDADTQYF
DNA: TGTGCCAGCAGCTTAGGCGTAAGCGGGGATGCAGATACGCAGTATTTT

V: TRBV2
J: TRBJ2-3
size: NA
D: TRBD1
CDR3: CASSEGQGYTDTQYF
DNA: TGTGCCAGCAGCGAGGGACAGGGGTACACAGATACGCAGTATTTT

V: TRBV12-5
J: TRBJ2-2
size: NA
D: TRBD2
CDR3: CASGLNLGGYTGELFF
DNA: TGTGCTAGTGGTTTGAATCTGGGGGGGTACACCGGGGAGCTGTTTTTT

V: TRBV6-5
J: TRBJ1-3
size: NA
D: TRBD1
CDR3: CASSTGGSGNTIYF
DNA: TGTGCCAGCAGTACAGGGGGCTCTGGAAACACCATATATTTT

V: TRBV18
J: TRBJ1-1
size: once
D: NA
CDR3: CASSPQGDMNTEAFF
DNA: TGTGCCAGCTCACCACAGGGGGACATGAACACTGAAGCTTTCTTT

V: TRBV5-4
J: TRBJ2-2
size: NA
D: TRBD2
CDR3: CASSGSSGGVTGELFF
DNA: TGTGCCAGCAGCGGAAGCAGCGGGGGGGTTACCGGGGAGCTGTTTTTT

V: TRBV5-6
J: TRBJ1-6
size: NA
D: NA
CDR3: CASSFGSSYNSPLHF
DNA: TGTGCCAGCAGCTTTGGGAGCTCCTATAATTCACCCCTCCACTTT

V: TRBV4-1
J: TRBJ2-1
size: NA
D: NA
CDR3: CASSRFSGEQFF
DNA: TGCGCCAGCAGCCGCTTCAGTGGTGAGCAGTTCTTC

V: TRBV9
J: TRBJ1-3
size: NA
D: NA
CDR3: CASSVTDSSSGNTIYF
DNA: TGTGCCAGCAGCGTGACAGACTCCAGCTCTGGAAACACCATATATTTT

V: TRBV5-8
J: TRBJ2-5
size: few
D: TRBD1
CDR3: CASSLGQAPEEETQYF
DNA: TGTGCCAGCAGCCTTGGACAGGCCCCCGAGGAAGAGACCCAGTACTTC

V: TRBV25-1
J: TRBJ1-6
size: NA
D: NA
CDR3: CASSDSRRVNSPLHF
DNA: TGTGCCAGCAGTGACTCCCGCAGGGTTAATTCACCCCTCCACTTT

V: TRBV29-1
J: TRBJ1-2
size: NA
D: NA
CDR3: CSVEDGPGGFYGYTF
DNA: TGCAGCGTTGAAGATGGTCCGGGGGGCTTCTATGGCTACACCTTC

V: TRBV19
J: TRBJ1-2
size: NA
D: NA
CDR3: CASTPPQLANYGYTF
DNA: TGTGCCAGTACCCCACCTCAGCTAGCTAACTATGGCTACACCTTC

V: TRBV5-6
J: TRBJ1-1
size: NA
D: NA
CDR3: CASSLVRGSGEAFF
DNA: TGTGCCAGCAGCTTGGTTAGGGGGAGTGGTGAAGCTTTCTTT

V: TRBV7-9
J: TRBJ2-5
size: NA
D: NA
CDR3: CASSSGPQGTQYF
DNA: TGTGCCAGCAGCTCGGGCCCACAGGGGACCCAGTACTTC

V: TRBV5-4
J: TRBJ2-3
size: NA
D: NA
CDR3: CASSLEPSTDTQYF
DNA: TGTGCCAGCAGCTTGGAGCCCAGCACAGATACGCAGTATTTT

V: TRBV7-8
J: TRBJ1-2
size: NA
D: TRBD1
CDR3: CASSSADRASYGYTF
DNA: TGTGCCAGCAGTTCAGCCGACAGGGCGTCCTATGGCTACACCTTC

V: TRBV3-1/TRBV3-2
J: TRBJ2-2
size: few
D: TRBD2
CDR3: CASSQWTSGGLLGGELFF
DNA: TGTGCCAGCAGCCAGTGGACTAGCGGGGGGCTGTTGGGCGGGGAGCTGTTTTTT

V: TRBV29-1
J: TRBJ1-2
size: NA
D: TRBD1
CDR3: CSVYRDRGGPYGYTF
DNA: TGCAGCGTTTACCGGGACAGGGGAGGCCCTTATGGCTACACCTTC

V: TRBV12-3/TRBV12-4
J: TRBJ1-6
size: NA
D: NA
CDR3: CASSLGLNSPLHF
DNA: TGTGCCAGCAGTTTGGGCCTCAATTCACCCCTCCACTTT

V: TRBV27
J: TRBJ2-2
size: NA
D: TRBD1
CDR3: CASRQGGQDTGELFF
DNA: TGTGCCAGCAGACAGGGGGGACAGGACACCGGGGAGCTGTTTTTT